One sample yielded the 11 T cell receptor beta chains listed below, sequenced in a study of cytomegalovirus exposure and HLA in healthy donors. The study ran its PCR with 60 Vbeta and 13 Jbeta primers. This table comes from immunoSEQ multiplex PCR, and its TCRdb copy is limited to in-frame clones, with some not included. In the table there are approximately 110,000 clones, roughly 70% of which are singletons. The specimen sequenced was PBMCs. The receptors originated from a middle-aged man in good health and CMV-seropositive.

The V call is TRBV9, the J call TRBJ2-1; tentative D call: TRBD2 (5 bases). CDR1 and CDR2 (germline): SGDLS, YYNGEE. The CDR3 covers 16 residues. V lost 4 bases and J lost 7, with 21 bases in between. CDR3 DNA: TGTGCCAGCAGCCCAATCACTAGAAGTGGCGTGAATGAGCAGTTCTTC. Its translation is CASSPITRSGVNEQFF.

The chain employs TRBV5-1 and TRBJ2-3, with D possibly being TRBD1 (5 bases). The J call may be in error: the DNA end matches TRBJ1-1 better. This CDR3 spans 13 amino acids. Germline assignment: CDR1 SGHRS and CDR2 YFSETQ. CDR3 bases: TGCGCCAGCAGCTTGGCGGGGGTGGGGGAAGCTTTCTTT. The encoded protein is CASSLAGVGEAFF.

In this sample, this clone turned up a few times. The chain carries TRBV28 and TRBJ1-5, with 7 bases matching TRBD1. V shed 3 bases and J 10 bases; nucleotides not matched to a gene: 12. The CDR3 contains 15 residues. Germline loops: CDR1 MDHEN, CDR2 SYDVKM. The CDR3 DNA reads as TGTGCCAGCAGTTTTTTCGACAGGGTAGGTTTTCCCCAGCATTTT. Protein: CASSFFDRVGFPQHF.

Details on this clone: The identical CDR3 is also encoded by other nucleotide sequences in the sample. The chain joins TRBV9 to TRBJ2-7; 10 nucleotides match TRBD2. The CDR3 runs 15 residues. CDR1 is SGDLS, CDR2 YYNGEE, per germline. The trim removed 0 bases at V and 3 bases at J, leaving 3 bases unmatched. The CDR3 DNA reads as TGTGCCAGCAGCGTAGGTCTAGCGGGAGACTACGAGCAGTACTTC. Protein sequence: CASSVGLAGDYEQYF.

The chain recombines TRBV6-1 with TRBJ2-6, with no clear D. V lost 1 base and J 2 bases, leaving 9 bases between the germline ends. Looked up from germline, CDR1 is MNHNS and CDR2 is SASEGT. The CDR3 runs to 16 residues. The CDR3 protein is CASSEVTSTGANVLTF. The CDR3 DNA reads as TGTGCCAGCAGTGAAGTAACGAGTACTGGGGCCAACGTCCTGACTTTC.

This clone was seen more than once but under ten times. This chain joins TRBV5-1 and TRBJ2-5, with 9 bases aligning to TRBD1. The CDR3 extends over 13 amino acids. Germline CDR1 SGHRS, CDR2 YFSETQ. V dropped 6 bases and J dropped 4; count of bases not matched to a gene: 4. CDR3 DNA: TGCGCCAGCAACCCGGGACAGGGAGAGACCCAGTACTTC. Its translation is CASNPGQGETQYF.

This chain connects TRBV5-4 to TRBJ2-5; the D gene is possibly TRBD2 (6 bases). This CDR3 region has 14 residues. Trimming stripped 4 bases from V and 2 bases from J, with 12 bases between. Germline V lookup: CDR1 SGHNT, CDR2 YYREEE (reference sequence). The CDR3 sequence: CASSDGTLQETQYF. The CDR3, as DNA: TGTGCCAGCAGCGACGGGACTTTGCAAGAGACCCAGTACTTC. The whole variable domain, filled in from reference TRBV5-4 and TRBJ2-5, reads ETGVTQSPTHLIKTRGQQVTLRCSSQSGHNTVSWYQQALGQGPQFIFQYYREEENGRGNFPPRFSGLQFPNYSSELNVNALELDDSALYLCASSDGTLQETQYFGPGTRLLVL.

This rearrangement joins TRBV10-2 to TRBJ1-5; TRBD1 might be the D (6 bases). The CDR3 contains 17 residues. The V gene lost 2 bases and the J gene lost 0 bases, with 14 bases spanning the gap. Germline assignment: CDR1 WSHSY and CDR2 SAAADI. CDR3: CASSENSDSYSNQPQHF. DNA for the CDR3: TGCGCCAGCAGTGAGAATTCGGACAGCTATAGCAATCAGCCCCAGCATTTT.

The chain has TRBV4-1 and TRBJ2-5; D not resolved. Deletions cut 0 bases from V and 5 bases from J, with 7 bases between. The CDR3 is 13 residues long. The germline CDR1 and CDR2 sequences are MGHRA and YSYEKL. For the CDR3, the DNA is TGCGCCAGCAGCCAAGAATTTCGGGAGACCCAGTACTTC. Translation gives CASSQEFRETQYF.

In its sample, this clone was seen a few times. The V call is TRBV6-5, the J call TRBJ1-4; no clear D gene. The CDR3 has 14 residues. Germline values: CDR1 MNHEY, CDR2 SVGAGI. V lost 5 bases and J lost 4, with 11 bases in between. For the CDR3, the DNA is TGTGCCAGCAGTGAGTTGGTAATTAATGAAAAACTGTTTTTT. This translates into CASSELVINEKLFF.

The CDR3, as DNA: TGTGGACAGGGGGCGAACACCGGGGAGCTGTTTTTT. Translation: CGQGANTGELFF. V and J are TRBV2 and TRBJ2-2, with 9 bases fitting TRBD1. The length of the CDR3 is 12 residues. Germline V CDR1 and CDR2: SNHLY, FYNNEI.